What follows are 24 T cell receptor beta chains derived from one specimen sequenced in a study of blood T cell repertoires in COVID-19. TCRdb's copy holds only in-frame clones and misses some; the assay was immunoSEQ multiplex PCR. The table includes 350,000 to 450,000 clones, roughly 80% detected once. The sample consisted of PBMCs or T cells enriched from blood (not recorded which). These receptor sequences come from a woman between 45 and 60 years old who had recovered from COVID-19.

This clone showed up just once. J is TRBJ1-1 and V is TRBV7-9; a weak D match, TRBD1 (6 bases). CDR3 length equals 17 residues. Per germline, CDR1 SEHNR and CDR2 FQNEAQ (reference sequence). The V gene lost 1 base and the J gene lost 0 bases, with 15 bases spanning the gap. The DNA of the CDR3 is TGTGCCAGCAGCTTAGGGACAGCCCCCGAACTGAACACTGAAGCTTTCTTT. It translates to CASSLGTAPELNTEAFF.

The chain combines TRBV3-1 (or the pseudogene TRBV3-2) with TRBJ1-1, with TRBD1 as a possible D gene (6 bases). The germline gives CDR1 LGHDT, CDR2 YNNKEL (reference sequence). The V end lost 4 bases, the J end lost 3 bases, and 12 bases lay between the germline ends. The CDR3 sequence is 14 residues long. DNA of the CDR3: TGTGCCAGCAGCCCCACGGGGGGCGACACTGAAGCTTTCTTT. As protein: CASSPTGGDTEAFF.

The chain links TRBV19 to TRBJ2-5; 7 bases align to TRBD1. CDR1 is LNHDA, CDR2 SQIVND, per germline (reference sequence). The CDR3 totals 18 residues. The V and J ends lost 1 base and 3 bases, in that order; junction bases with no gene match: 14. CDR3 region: CASSIARQGIIREETQYF. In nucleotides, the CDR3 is TGTGCCAGTAGTATAGCCCGACAGGGTATAATACGGGAAGAGACCCAGTACTTC.

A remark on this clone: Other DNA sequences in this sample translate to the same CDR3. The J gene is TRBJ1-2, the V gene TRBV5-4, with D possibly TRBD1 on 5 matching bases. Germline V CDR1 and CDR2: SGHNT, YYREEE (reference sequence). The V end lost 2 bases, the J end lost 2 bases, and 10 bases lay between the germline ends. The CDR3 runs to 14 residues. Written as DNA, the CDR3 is TGTGCCAGCAGCTTAGGGCAGGGAAACTATGGCTACACCTTC. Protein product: CASSLGQGNYGYTF.

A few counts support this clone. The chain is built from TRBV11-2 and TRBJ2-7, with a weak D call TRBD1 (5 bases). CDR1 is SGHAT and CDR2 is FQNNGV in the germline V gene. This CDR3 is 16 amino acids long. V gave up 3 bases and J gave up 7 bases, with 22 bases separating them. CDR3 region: CASSFPSKTASLEQYF. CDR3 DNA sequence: TGTGCCAGCAGCTTCCCCTCAAAGACAGCTTCATTGGAGCAGTACTTC.

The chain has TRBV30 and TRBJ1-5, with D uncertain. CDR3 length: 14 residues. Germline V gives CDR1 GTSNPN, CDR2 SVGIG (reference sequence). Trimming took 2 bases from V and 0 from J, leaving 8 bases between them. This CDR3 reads CAWSSTNSNQPQHF. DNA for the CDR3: TGTGCCTGGAGTTCCACTAATAGCAATCAGCCCCAGCATTTT. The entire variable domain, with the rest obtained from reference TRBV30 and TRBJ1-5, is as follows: SQTIHQWPATLVQPVGSPLSLECTVEGTSNPNLYWYRQAAGRGLQLLFYSVGIGQISSEVPQNLSASRPQDRQFILSSKKLLLSDSGFYLCAWSSTNSNQPQHFGDGTRLSIL.

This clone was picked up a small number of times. The CDR3 sequence is CASSESQVLDEQYF. CDR3 DNA: TGCGCCAGCAGTGAGTCGCAGGTCCTGGACGAGCAGTACTTC. The V gene is TRBV10-1, the J gene TRBJ2-7, with D hard to call. Germline V lookup: CDR1 WNHNN, CDR2 SYGVQD (reference sequence). The V end was cut by 0 bases, the J end by 5 bases, with 11 bases between. CDR3 size: 14 residues.

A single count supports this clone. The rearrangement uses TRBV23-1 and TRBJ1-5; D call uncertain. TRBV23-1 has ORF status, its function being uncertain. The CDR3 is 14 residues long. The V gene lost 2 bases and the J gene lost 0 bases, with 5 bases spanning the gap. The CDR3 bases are TGCGCCAGCAGTCAAGAGGGTAGCAATCAGCCCCAGCATTTT. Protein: CASSQEGSNQPQHF.

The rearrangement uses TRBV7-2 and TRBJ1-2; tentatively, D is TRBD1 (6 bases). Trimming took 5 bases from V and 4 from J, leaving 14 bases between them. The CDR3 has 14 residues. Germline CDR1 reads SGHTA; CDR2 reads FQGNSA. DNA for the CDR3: TGTGCCAGCAGCCCCCAGAGGGGGAGCTATGGCTACACCTTC. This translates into CASSPQRGSYGYTF.

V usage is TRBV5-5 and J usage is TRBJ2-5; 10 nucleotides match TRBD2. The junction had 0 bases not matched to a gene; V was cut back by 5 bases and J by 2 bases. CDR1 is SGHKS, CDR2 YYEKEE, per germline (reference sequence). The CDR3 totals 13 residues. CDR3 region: CASRLAGQETQYF. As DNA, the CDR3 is TGTGCCAGCAGACTAGCGGGACAAGAGACCCAGTACTTC.

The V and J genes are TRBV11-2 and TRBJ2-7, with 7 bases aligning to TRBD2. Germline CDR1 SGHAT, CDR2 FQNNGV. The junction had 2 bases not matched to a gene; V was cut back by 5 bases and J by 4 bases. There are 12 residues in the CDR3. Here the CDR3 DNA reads TGTGCCAGCAGCACTAGCGATTACGAGCAGTACTTC. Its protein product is CASSTSDYEQYF.

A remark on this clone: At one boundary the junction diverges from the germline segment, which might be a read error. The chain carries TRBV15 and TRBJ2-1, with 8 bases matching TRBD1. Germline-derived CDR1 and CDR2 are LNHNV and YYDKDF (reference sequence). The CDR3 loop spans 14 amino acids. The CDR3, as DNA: TGTGCCACCAACAGAGGGACAGGAGACAATGAGCAGTTCTTC. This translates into CATNRGTGDNEQFF.

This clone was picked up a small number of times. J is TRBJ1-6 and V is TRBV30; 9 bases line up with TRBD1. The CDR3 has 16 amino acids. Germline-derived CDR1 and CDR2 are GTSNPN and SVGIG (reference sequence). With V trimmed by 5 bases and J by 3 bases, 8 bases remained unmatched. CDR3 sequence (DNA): TGTGCCTGGGAAGACAGGGGGGGTGGCTATAATTCACCCCTCCACTTT. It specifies CAWEDRGGGYNSPLHF.

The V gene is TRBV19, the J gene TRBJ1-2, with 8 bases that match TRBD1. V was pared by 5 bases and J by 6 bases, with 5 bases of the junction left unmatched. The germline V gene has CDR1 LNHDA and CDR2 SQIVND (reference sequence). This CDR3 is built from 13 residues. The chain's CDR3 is CASSVTGVDGYTF. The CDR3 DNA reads TGTGCCAGTAGTGTGACAGGGGTTGATGGCTACACCTTC.

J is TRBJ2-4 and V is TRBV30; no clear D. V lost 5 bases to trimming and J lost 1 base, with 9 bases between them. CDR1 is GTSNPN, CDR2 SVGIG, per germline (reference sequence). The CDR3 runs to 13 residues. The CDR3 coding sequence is TGTGCCTGGTCTAGGTTTGCCAAAAACATTCAGTACTTC. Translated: CAWSRFAKNIQYF.

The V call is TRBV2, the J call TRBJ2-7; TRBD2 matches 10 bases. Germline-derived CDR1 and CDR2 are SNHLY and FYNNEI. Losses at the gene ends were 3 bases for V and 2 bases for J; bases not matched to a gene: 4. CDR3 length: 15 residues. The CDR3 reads CASSERGLAAYEQYF. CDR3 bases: TGTGCCAGCAGTGAGAGAGGACTAGCGGCCTACGAGCAGTACTTC.

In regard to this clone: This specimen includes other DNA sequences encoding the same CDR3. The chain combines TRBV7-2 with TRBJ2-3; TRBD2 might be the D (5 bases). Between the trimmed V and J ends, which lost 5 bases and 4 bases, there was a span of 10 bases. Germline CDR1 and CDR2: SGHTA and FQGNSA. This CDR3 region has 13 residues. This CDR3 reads CASSLPGSDTQYF. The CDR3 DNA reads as TGTGCCAGCAGCCTCCCGGGGTCAGATACGCAGTATTTT.

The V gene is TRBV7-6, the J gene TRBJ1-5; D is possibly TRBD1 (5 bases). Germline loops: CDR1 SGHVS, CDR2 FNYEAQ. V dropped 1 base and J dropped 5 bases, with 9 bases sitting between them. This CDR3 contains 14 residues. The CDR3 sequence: CASSLVGGDQPQHF. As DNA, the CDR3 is TGTGCCAGCAGCTTAGTTGGGGGGGATCAGCCCCAGCATTTT.

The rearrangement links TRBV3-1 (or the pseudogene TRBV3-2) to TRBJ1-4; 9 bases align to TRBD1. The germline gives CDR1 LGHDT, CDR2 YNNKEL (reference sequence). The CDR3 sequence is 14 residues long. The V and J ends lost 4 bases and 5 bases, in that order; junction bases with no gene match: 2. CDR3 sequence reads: CASSLGTGNEKLFF. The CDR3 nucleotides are TGTGCCAGCAGCCTGGGGACAGGGAATGAAAAACTGTTTTTT.

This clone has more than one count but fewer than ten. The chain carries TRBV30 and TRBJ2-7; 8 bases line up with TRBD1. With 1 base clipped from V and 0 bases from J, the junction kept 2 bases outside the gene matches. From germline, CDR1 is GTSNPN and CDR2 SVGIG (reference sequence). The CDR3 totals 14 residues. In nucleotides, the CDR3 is TGTGCCTGGAGTGGTACAGGGGGCTCCTACGAGCAGTACTTC. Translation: CAWSGTGGSYEQYF.

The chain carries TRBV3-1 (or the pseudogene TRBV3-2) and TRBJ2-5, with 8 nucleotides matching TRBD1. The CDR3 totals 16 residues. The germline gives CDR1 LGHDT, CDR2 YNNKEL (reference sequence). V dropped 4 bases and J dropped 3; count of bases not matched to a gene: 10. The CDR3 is CASSLSGTGAKETQYF. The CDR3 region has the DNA TGTGCCAGCAGCCTTTCCGGGACAGGCGCAAAAGAGACCCAGTACTTC.

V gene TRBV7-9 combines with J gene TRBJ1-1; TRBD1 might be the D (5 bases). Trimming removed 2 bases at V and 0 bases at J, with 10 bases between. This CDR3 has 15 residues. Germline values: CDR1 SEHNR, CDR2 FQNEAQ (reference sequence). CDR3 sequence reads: CASSLSGGMNTEAFF. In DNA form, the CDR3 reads TGTGCCAGCAGCTTATCGGGGGGGATGAACACTGAAGCTTTCTTT.

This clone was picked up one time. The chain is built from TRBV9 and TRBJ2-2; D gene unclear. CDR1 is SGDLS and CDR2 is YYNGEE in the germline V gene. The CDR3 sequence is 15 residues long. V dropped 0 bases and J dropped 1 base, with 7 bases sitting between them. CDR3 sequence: CASSVGHGNTGELFF. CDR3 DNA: TGTGCCAGCAGCGTAGGACACGGGAACACCGGGGAGCTGTTTTTT.

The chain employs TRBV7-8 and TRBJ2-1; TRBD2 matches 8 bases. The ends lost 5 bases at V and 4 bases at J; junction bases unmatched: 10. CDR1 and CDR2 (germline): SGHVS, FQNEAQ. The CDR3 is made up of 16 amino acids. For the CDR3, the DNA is TGTGCCAGCAGCCCACCGGGACTAGTCGCGTACAATGAGCAGTTCTTC. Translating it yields CASSPPGLVAYNEQFF.